Sequencing of this T cell receptor (beta chain) was carried out in a study of T cells in localized non-small cell lung cancer. Method: immunoSEQ multiplex PCR; TCRdb's copy keeps in-frame clones and lacks some. Here the sample spans under 95,000 clones, 75% to 85% being singletons. The CDR3 covers 13 residues. The V end lost 0 bases, the J end lost 6 bases, and 8 bases lay between the germline ends. Germline V lookup: CDR1 LGHNA, CDR2 YSLEER. The sequencing used peripheral blood, collected before any cancer treatment. This receptor was obtained from a female donor older than 55 with stage I lung adenocarcinoma. The chain links TRBV4-3 to TRBJ1-2; possible D gene TRBD1, 6 bases. The CDR3: CASSQDRGHGYTF. The CDR3 DNA reads TGCGCCAGCAGCCAAGACAGGGGCCATGGCTACACCTTC.